This T cell receptor (beta chain) emerged from a study of regulatory T cells in long-lasting Graves disease. Time point: newly diagnosed GD, antithyroid drugs for less than 3 months. Extracted PBMC RNA gave rise to the TCR library. CDR3 regions were amplified by Arm-PCR using iRepertoire HTBI primers to build TCR beta libraries. TCRdb re-derived calls from the multiplex PCR reads in MiXCR, one entry per CDR3 protein. The sample records over 300,000 distinct CDR3 sequences, around 16% being singletons. Germline loops: CDR1 DFQATT, CDR2 SNEGSKA (reference sequence). This CDR3 contains 13 residues. Deletions cut 6 bases from V and 0 bases from J, with 10 bases between.

Material: peripheral blood mononuclear cells (PBMCs), obtained at new diagnosis, from a patient treated with antithyroid drugs. V and J are TRBV20-1 and TRBJ2-3; perhaps TRBD2 as D (5 bases). The clonotype was recovered from a female donor with Graves disease. CDR3 loop: CSAKRASTDTQYF. The DNA of the CDR3 is TGCAGTGCCAAGAGGGCTAGCACAGATACGCAGTATTTT.